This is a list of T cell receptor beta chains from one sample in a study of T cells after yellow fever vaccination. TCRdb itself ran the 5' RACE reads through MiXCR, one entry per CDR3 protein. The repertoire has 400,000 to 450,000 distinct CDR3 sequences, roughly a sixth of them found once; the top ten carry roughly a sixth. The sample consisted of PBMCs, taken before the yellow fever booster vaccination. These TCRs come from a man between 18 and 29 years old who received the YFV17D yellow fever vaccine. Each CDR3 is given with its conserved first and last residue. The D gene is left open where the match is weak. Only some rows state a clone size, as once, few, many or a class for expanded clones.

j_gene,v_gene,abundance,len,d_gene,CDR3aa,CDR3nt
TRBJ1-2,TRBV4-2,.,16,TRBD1,CASSQDPGQGPYGYTF,TGCGCCAGCAGCCAAGATCCGGGACAGGGGCCGTATGGCTACACCTTC
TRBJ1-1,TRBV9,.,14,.,CASSVATRATEAFF,TGTGCCAGCAGCGTAGCTACGAGAGCAACTGAAGCTTTCTTT
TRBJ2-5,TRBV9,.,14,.,CASSVDDSKETQYF,TGTGCCAGCAGCGTAGATGATAGCAAGGAGACCCAGTACTTC
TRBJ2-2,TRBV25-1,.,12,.,CAIVGNTGELFF,TGTGCCATCGTAGGAAACACCGGGGAGCTGTTTTTT
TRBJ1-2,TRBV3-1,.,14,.,CASSQDMGRYGYTF,TGTGCCAGCAGCCAAGATATGGGGCGGTATGGCTACACCTTC
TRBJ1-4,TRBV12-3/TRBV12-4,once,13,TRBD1,CASSPWTGEKLFF,TGTGCCAGCAGTCCGTGGACAGGGGAAAAACTGTTTTTT
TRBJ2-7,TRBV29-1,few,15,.,CSVEDGRGRSYEQYF,TGCAGCGTTGAAGATGGTCGGGGTCGTTCCTACGAGCAGTACTTC
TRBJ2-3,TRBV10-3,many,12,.,CAIMGRTDTQYF,TGTGCCATCATGGGCCGGACAGATACGCAGTATTTT
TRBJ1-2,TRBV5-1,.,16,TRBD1,CASSGLAGGTAYGYTF,TGCGCCAGCAGCGGACTAGCTGGGGGGACAGCCTATGGCTACACCTTC
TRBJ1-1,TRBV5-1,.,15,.,CASSLKGEKNTEAFF,TGCGCCAGCAGCTTGAAGGGGGAAAAGAACACTGAAGCTTTCTTT